The present T cell receptor beta chain was sequenced within a study of cytomegalovirus exposure and HLA in healthy donors (dated by TCRdb to the late 2010s). Looking at the study overall: An earlier analysis of 587 of the donors reported approximately 270 Gb of sequence data and some 120 million unique TCR beta sequences from roughly 200 million T cells. Donor age, sex, ethnicity and CMV serostatus were collected together with the repertoire data. Five DR-DQ haplotypes were treated as single units for association and clustering because of strong linkage in the cohort. An earlier analysis of some 500 of the donors used high-throughput TCR beta sequencing to judge whether each TCR beta V gene segment behaved as functional or pseudogenic. Of the roughly 400 genotyped donors, over 70% fell in the genetic ancestry cluster associated with self-reported Caucasian donors. Across about 380 genotyped donors of the cohort, an average of about 200,000 unique TCR beta nucleotide sequences per donor were sequenced, and 15% to 20% of those sequences were non-productive. An early release that covered some 630 HLA-typed donors contained approximately 300 gigabases of sequencing data and about 93 million unique TCR sequences. The study was designed to test whether signatures of past pathogen exposure could be identified by cataloging public T cell receptors. Every discovery cohort repertoire had been produced on one sequencing platform. In a later analysis, previously published TCR beta repertoires from some 640 donors were re-analyzed and high-resolution HLA genotyping was added so that TCR occurrence patterns could be studied. HLA typing covered class I and class II loci at four-digit resolution. The T cell repertoires of around 670 subjects were profiled by immunosequencing and related to cytomegalovirus serostatus. The later analysis used no new phenotypic data to find candidate immune exposures, relying instead on TCR beta sequences and their occurrence across donors. Along with the roughly 700-subject first cohort, a separate validation cohort of over a hundred different subjects was used. The number of donors typed differed by locus, with roughly 629-640 for A, B, C, DRB1 and DQB1, around 500 for DQA1, approximately 570 for DPA1, and some 440 for DPB1. Genome-wide SNP genotypes for about 65% of the 666 donors were used in a later genetic analysis, which treated that subset as a discovery cohort. The study combined high-throughput TCR immunosequencing, statistical association of individual TCRs with disease status, and machine learning to predict cytomegalovirus infection status.

Overall results and qualifications from the work: The 87-base-pair reads could not distinguish some IMGT-functional V segments, including TRBV6-2 and TRBV6-3, so those segments were excluded. A few of the identified cytomegalovirus-associated TCR beta chains were confirmed in vitro to be specific for cytomegalovirus antigens. In a later analysis, the rate of TCR association differed among HLA loci, with DRB1 alleles having the most associated TCRs and HLA-C alleles having the fewest. Most TCR sequences were observed very rarely across donors, whereas some public TCRs were present in many individuals. In a later genetic analysis, a missense DCLRE1C variant was associated with V-gene and J-gene trimming of TCR beta chains, and the association was replicated in an independent cohort. A further reported finding was that TCR beta sequences accurately predicted the HLA-A and HLA-B alleles for most subjects in the first cohort. Broadly in line with IMGT annotations, most TCR beta V segments showed up in productive rearrangements about 90% or about 30% of the time in an earlier analysis of several hundred of the donors. Compared with the 666-donor mean, donors in an Asian-associated ancestry cluster had fewer N-insertions in productive TCRs, according to a later genetic analysis. When HLA alleles, especially DR and DQ, strongly co-occurred, TCR associations were difficult to assign to individual alleles. Presence/absence analyses assumed roughly uniform sequencing depth across donors, an assumption that may not hold. A cluster of highly shared sequence variants was judged likely to be a technical artifact of the sequencing pipeline. In a later analysis, most CMV-associated TCR beta chains were found to appear HLA-restricted, with HLA associations seemingly driven largely by CMV exposure. Because HLA typing was unavailable for some donors at each locus, only the typed subset was used in association tests. The classifier was reported to diagnose cytomegalovirus status with high specificity and sensitivity in both the original and validation cohorts. The authors suggested that the approach could potentially be generalized to other disease states and immunological phenotypes. Correlated functional status among segregating V segments might be attributable to linkage disequilibrium, but an unknown experimental factor could not be ruled out. The cohort was sequenced for TCR beta chains only, and without alpha or paired-chain data the features that could be detected were limited. Compared with equally common non-associated chains, HLA-associated TCR beta chains in a later analysis were more clonally expanded and had lower generation probabilities. The only immune exposure information available for the cohort was CMV serostatus. In a later analysis, around 17,000 TCR beta sequences were associated with specific HLA alleles at a false discovery rate of 0.05. A later analysis reported that several top co-occurrence clusters appeared linked to parvovirus B19, influenza, CMV and Epstein-Barr virus. Because counts were too low, around 17 rarely observed V segments, including chromosome 9 orphons, were left out of the earlier analysis of some 640 of the donors. A total of some 180 TCR beta chains were listed by the study as associated with cytomegalovirus.

Regarding this clone: Its antigen is still unknown. No qualities accompany the bases; no much larger clone lies one base away.

Library construction relied on the immunoSEQ multiplex PCR assay. For the multiplex PCR, a mixture combining 60 forward primers for TCR Vbeta segments and 13 reverse primers for TCR Jbeta segments was used. Amplification of the CDR3 region of rearranged TCR beta genes was performed with a multiplex PCR assay on genomic DNA. On the Illumina HiSeq System, the amplified TCR beta libraries were sequenced as 87-base-pair reads. In the source study's methods: A later analysis counted approximately 74 million unique TCR beta chains across the 600 to 850 repertoires, and about 10 million of these chains were shared by at least two donors. To remove PCR and sequencing errors, raw reads were error-corrected and collapsed into unique sequences using a nearest-neighbor algorithm that merged closely related sequences. To assign V, D and J gene segments, CDR3 sequences were aligned to IMGT reference sequences. For a sequence to be retained, a match of at least six nucleotides was required to both a V gene segment and a J gene segment. Rearrangements were classified as productive when the CDR3 lacked stop codons and remained in frame with V and J, and all other rearrangements were classified as non-productive. Following IMGT convention, CDR3 was defined as the stretch from the second conserved V-encoded cysteine to the conserved J-encoded phenylalanine. Sequences without an unambiguous match to a single V gene segment were excluded from the earlier analysis of about 600 of the donors. In an earlier analysis of 587 of the donors, a V segment was called functional when productive rearrangements were above 56.7%, and segregating when the standard deviation between donors exceeded 5%. A statistical classification framework was built for diagnosing cytomegalovirus status from the catalog of TCR beta chain sequences. A later analysis assigned V and J genes by comparing TCR nucleotide sequences with IMGT/GENE-DB human TR gene sequences. A later analysis assigned CDR3 sequences and most-parsimonious VDJ recombination scenarios with the TCRdist pipeline. A later analysis defined each TCR beta chain by its CDR3 amino acid sequence plus V-gene family, and excluded reads lacking a unique V-gene family. To address suspected cross-contamination and a sequencing artifact, a later analysis removed several hundred highly shared, low-generation-probability nucleotide sequences. In a later analysis, a clonal expansion index for each public chain was calculated from normalized within-repertoire ranks of inferred template counts. Generation probabilities in a later analysis came from a VDJ recombination model fitted to out-of-frame rearrangements, and those results were checked against IGoR. In a later analysis, hypergeometric tests were used to score TCR-TCR, TCR-HLA and TCR-CMV co-occurrence, with a repertoire-size bias correction applied to TCR pairs. In a later analysis, false discovery rates were estimated by permuting HLA or CMV assignments 20 times. A later analysis grouped co-occurring TCRs with DBSCAN, adding TCRdist sequence similarity when clustering within HLA-allele-positive subsets. For co-occurrence clustering, repertoires with fewer than 30,000 or more than 120,000 public chains were excluded, along with about five repertoires with anomalous nucleotide sharing. Sourced from immuneACCESS, this table was stored by TCRdb with only in-frame sequences that have V and J called. A share of the clones is absent; for the studies checked, an unresolved V gene accounts for under half, and the remainder has no known explanation. That table gives V, J and clone size, and the DNA gave D and trimming. The sample data list around 87,000 clones, and around 85% of these were observed just once. Roughly 1.1% of the sample goes to the ten largest clones.

The cohort comprised under 700 healthy bone marrow donors. At the time of sampling, all cohort members were nominally healthy, though unrecorded immune exposures were likely present. The donor was CMV seropositive and was included in the group of 250 to 350 seropositive cohort members. Every donor gave a peripheral blood sample, and the peripheral blood mononuclear cells from that sample were used for TCR beta sequencing. The Qiagen DNeasy Blood Extraction Kit was used to extract genomic DNA from the blood cell samples. The germline V gene (reference sequence) gives CDR1 as SEHNR and CDR2 as FQNEAQ. From V the trimming removes 3 bases and from J it removes 3 bases, while the gene matches leave 2 bases of the junction unaccounted for. The CDR3 runs 14 residues from the cysteine to the phenylalanine. Of all the DNA, just the CDR3 is kept, 42 bases in frame from base 1.

Here the chain combines TRBV7-9 and TRBJ2-3, and TRBD1 aligns with 8 junction nucleotides. The source material was PBMCs. The receptor comes from a girl aged 2 to 10 in good health and CMV-seropositive. The DNA sequence is TGTGCCAGCAGCTTGACAGGGGTGACAGATACGCAGTATTTT. This translates into CASSLTGVTDTQYF.